This TCR beta chain was identified in a study of CD8+CD57+ T cells in acquired aplastic anemia. About the research overall: Sorted CD4+ and CD8+ cells yielded roughly 3.2 ug of DNA on average.

Flow cytometry had shown expanded CD8+CD57+ cells in the patients chosen for sequencing. Every patient had severe acquired aplastic anemia. Germline values: CDR1 SNHLY, CDR2 FYNNEI. There are 13 residues in the CDR3. Deletions cut 3 bases from V and 5 bases from J, with 10 bases between. The TCR beta profiling, which covered VDJ combination and CDR3 sequence, was carried out using genomic DNA as the template. TCRdb processed the reads anew with MiXCR; each CDR3 protein has one entry. The sample holds about 180,000 distinct CDR3 sequences, roughly 50% seen once. In the case of this clonotype: Its antigen remains unidentified.

Study outcomes and limitations: Levels of CD8+ Simpson's diversity were not significantly distinct in patients versus controls. Patients had twenty-nine CD8+ CDR3 sequences in common with controls (the shared set).

Sequenced: sorted CD4+, CD8+, or CD8+CD57+ T cells (not recorded which) from PBMCs. The receptor comes from a human donor with aplastic anemia. This chain connects TRBV2 to TRBJ1-1; no firm D call. This CDR3 reads CASSDSGWTEAFF. CDR3 DNA sequence: TGTGCCAGCAGTGACTCGGGGTGGACTGAAGCTTTCTTT.